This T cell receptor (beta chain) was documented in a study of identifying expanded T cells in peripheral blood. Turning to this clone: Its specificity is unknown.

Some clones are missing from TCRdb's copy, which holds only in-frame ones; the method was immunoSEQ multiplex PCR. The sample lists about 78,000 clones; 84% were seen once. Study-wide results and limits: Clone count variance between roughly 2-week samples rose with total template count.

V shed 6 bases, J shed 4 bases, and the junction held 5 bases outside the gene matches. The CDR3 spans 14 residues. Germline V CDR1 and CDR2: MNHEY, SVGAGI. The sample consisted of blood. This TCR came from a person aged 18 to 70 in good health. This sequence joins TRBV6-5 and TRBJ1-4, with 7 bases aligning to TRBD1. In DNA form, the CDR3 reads TGTGCCAGCAGCTGGGGACAGCATAATGAAAAACTGTTTTTT. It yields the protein CASSWGQHNEKLFF.